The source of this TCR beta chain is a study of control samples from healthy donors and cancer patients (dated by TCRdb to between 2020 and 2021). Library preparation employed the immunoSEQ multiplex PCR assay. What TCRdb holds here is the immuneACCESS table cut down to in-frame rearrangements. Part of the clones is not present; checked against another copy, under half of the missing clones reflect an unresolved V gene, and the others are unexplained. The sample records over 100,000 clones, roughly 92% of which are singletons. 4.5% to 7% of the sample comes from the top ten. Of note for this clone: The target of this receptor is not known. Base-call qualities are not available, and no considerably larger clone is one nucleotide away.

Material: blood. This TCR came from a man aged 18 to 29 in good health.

The nucleotide sequence reads as follows: TGCGCCAGCAGCCCCTCCTCGGTTTCCAGCCAACAAGAGACCCAGTACTTC. Its product reads: CASSPSSVSSQQETQYF. Recombination linked TRBV4-1 to TRBJ2-5; no confident D gene assignment can be made. At the junction V is shortened by 4 bases and J by 2 bases, with 20 bases in between. CDR1 and CDR2, per the germline V gene, are MGHRA and YSYEKL. The CDR3 goes from the cysteine to the phenylalanine over 17 residues. This entry keeps only the CDR3 DNA: 51 bases, framed from base 1.